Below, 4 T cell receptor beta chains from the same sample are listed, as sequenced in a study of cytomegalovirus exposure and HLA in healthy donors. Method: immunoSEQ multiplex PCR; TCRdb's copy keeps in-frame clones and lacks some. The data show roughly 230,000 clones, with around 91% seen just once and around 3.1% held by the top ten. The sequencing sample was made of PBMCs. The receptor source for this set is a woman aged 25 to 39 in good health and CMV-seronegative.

The CDR3 DNA sequence: TGTGCCAGCAGCGGACTAGCGGTCCAACAAGAGACCCAGTACTTC. It is translated as CASSGLAVQQETQYF. The rearrangement links TRBV2 to TRBJ2-5; 10 nucleotides agree with TRBD2. CDR1 SNHLY and CDR2 FYNNEI come from the germline V gene. The ends lost 6 bases at V and 2 bases at J; junction bases unmatched: 6. The CDR3 runs to 15 residues.

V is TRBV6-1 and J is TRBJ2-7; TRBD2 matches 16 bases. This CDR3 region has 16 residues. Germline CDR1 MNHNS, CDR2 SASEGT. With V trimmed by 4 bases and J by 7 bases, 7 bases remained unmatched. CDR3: CASSVGLAGGPREQYF. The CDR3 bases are TGTGCCAGCAGTGTGGGACTAGCGGGAGGGCCTCGAGAGCAGTACTTC.

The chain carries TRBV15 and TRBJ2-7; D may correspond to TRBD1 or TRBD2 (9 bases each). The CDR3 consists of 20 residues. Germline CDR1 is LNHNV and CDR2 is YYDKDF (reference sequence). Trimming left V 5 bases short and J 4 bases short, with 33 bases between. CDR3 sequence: CATSVIQGARLAGTYYEQYF. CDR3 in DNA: TGTGCCACCAGCGTGATACAGGGGGCTCGGCTAGCGGGAACGTATTACGAGCAGTACTTC.

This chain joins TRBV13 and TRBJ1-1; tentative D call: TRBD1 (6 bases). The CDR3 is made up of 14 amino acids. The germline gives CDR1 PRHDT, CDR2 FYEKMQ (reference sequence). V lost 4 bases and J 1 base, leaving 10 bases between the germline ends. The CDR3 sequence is CASSYRAQNTEAFF. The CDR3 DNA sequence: TGTGCCAGCAGCTACAGGGCGCAGAACACTGAAGCTTTCTTT.